The subject of this entry is one T cell receptor (beta chain). The sample comes from a study of control samples from healthy donors and cancer patients. CDR1 is SGHRS and CDR2 is YFSETQ in the germline V gene. This CDR3 contains 15 residues. Between the trimmed V and J ends, which lost 0 bases and 1 base, there was a span of 9 bases. Profiled with immunoSEQ multiplex PCR; TCRdb holds only in-frame clones, not every one. The sample carries about 180,000 clones, 90% recorded once. The gene calls are TRBV5-1 and TRBJ2-3; no definite D call. The specimen sequenced was blood. The receptor was isolated from a woman between 50 and 59 years old in good health. The CDR3, as DNA: TGCGCCAGCAGCTTGGAAGGTGCGGGCACAGATACGCAGTATTTT. Residues: CASSLEGAGTDTQYF.